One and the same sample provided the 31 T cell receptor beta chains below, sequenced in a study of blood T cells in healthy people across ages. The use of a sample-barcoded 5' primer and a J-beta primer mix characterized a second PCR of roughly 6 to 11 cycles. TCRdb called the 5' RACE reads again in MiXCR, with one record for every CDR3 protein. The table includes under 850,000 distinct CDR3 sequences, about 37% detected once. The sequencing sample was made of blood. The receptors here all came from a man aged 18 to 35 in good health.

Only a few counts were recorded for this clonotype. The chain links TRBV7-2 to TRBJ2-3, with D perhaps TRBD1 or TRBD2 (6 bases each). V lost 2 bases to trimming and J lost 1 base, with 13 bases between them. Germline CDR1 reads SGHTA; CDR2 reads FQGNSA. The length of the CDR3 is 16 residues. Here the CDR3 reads CASSLYGGTGTDTQYF. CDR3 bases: TGTGCCAGCAGCTTATACGGGGGCACCGGCACAGATACGCAGTATTTT.

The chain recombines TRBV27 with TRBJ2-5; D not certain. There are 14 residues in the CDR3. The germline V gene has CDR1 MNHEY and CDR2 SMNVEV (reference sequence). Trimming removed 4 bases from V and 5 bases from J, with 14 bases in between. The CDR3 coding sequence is TGTGCCAGCAGTTCACGTCCGGGCAGGGAGACCCAGTACTTC. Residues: CASSSRPGRETQYF.

The CDR3 reads CASRLTGGATEAFF. The CDR3 nucleotides read TGTGCCAGCAGACTAACTGGGGGAGCCACTGAAGCTTTCTTT. This sequence joins TRBV7-3 and TRBJ1-1; D may be TRBD1 (5 bases). Per the germline V gene, CDR1 is SGHTA and CDR2 is FQGTGA. V shed 6 bases and J shed 4 bases, with 15 bases lying between them. CDR3 size: 14 residues. Full variable domain (remainder filled in from reference TRBV7-3 and TRBJ1-1): GAGVSQTPSNKVTEKGKYVELRCDPISGHTALYWYRQSLGQGPEFLIYFQGTGAADDSGLPNDRFFAVRPEGSVSTLKIQRTERGDSAVYLCASRLTGGATEAFFGQGTRLTVV.

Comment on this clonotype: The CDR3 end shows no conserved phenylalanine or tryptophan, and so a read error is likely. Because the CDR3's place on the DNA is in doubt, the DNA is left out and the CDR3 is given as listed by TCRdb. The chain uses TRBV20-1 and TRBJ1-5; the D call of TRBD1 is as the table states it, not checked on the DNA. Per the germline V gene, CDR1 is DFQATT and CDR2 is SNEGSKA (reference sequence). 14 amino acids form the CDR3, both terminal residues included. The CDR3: CSAARTARNQPKNY.

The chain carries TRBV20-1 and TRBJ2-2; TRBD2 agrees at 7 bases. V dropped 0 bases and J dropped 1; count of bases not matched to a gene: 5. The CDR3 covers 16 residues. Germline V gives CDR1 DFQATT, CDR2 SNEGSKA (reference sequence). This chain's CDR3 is CSARDGQRENTGELFF. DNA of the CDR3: TGCAGTGCTAGAGATGGCCAGCGGGAGAACACCGGGGAGCTGTTTTTT.

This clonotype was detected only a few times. The CDR3 loop reads CASSPVRAGKYNEQYF. For the CDR3, the DNA is TGTGCCAGCAGTCCAGTTCGGGCAGGGAAGTACAATGAGCAGTACTTC. The rearrangement uses TRBV25-1 and TRBJ2-1; possible D gene TRBD1, 5 bases. The DNA end is a closer match to TRBJ2-7, so the J assignment may be wrong. The CDR3 contains 16 residues. The V gene's germline CDR1 is MGHDK and CDR2 SYGVNS.

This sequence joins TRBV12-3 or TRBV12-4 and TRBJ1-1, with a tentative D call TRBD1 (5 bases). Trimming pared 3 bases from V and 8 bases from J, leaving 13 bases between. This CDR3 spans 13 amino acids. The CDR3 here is CASSFAGVREAFF. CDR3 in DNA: TGTGCCAGCAGTTTTGCGGGGGTACGCGAAGCTTTCTTT.

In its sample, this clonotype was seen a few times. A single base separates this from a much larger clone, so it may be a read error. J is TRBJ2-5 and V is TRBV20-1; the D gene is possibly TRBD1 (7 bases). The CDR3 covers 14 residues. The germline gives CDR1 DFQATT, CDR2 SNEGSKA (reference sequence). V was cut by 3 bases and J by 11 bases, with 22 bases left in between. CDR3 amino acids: CSASPGGRYNEQYF. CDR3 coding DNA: TGCAGTGCTAGTCCAGGGGGGCGGTACAATGAGCAGTACTTC.

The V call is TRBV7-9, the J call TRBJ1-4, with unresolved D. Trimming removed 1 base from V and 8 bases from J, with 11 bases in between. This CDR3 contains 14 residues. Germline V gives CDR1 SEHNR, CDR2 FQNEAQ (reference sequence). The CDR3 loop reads CASSLDGVTEKLFF. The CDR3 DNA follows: TGTGCCAGCAGCTTAGATGGTGTAACCGAAAAACTGTTTTTT.

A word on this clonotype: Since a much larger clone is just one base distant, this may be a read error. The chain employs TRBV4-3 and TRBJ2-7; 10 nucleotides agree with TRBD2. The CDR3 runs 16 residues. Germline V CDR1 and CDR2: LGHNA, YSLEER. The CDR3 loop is CACSQDTSGTNNEQYF. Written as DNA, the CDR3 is TGCGCCTGCAGCCAAGACACTAGCGGGACTAACAATGAGCAGTACTTC.

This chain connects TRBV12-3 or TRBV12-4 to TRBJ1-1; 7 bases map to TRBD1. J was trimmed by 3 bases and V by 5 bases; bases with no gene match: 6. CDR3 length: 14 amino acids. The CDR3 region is CASSPQGGHTEAFF. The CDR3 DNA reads TGTGCCAGCAGTCCGCAGGGGGGGCACACTGAAGCTTTCTTT.

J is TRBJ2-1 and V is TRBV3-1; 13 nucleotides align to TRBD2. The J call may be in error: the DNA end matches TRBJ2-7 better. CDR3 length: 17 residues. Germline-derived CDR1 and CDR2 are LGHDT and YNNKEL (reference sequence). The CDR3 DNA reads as TGTGCCAGCAGCAGACTAGCGGGGGGTTTTACCTACAATGAGCAGTACTTC. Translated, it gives CASSRLAGGFTYNEQYF.

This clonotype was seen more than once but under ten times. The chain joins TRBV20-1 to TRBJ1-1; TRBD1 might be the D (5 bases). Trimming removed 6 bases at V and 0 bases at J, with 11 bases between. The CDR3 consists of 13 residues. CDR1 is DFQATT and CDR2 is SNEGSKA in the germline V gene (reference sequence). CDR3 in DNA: TGCAGTGCCCCTGGGGGGGTGAACACTGAAGCTTTCTTT. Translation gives CSAPGGVNTEAFF.

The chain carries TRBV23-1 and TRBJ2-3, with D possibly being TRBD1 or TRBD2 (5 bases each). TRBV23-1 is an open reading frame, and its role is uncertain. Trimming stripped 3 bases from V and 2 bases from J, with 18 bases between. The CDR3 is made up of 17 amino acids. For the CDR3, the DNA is TGCGCCAGCAGTCAGACGGGGACCTTTCTCTTCACAGATACGCAGTATTTT. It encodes CASSQTGTFLFTDTQYF.

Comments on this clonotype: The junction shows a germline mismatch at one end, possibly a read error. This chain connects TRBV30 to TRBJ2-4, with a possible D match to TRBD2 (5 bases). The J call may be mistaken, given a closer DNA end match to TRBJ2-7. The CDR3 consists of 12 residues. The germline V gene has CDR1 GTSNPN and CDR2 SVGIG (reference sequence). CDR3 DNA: TGTGCCGGGAGCGGTTTCTCCTACGAGCAGTACTTC. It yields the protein CAGSGFSYEQYF.

CDR3 sequence reads: CAWRRGPSYTEAFF. CDR3 nucleotides: TGTGCCTGGCGGCGAGGCCCCTCTTACACTGAAGCTTTCTTT. This rearrangement joins TRBV30 to TRBJ1-1; no definite D call. The germline gives CDR1 GTSNPN, CDR2 SVGIG (reference sequence). V was trimmed by 5 bases and J by 3 bases, leaving 16 bases between them. The CDR3 contains 14 residues. Full variable domain (outside the CDR3, taken from reference TRBV30 and TRBJ1-1): SQTIHQWPATLVQPVGSPLSLECTVEGTSNPNLYWYRQAAGRGLQLLFYSVGIGQISSEVPQNLSASRPQDRQFILSSKKLLLSDSGFYLCAWRRGPSYTEAFFGQGTRLTVV.

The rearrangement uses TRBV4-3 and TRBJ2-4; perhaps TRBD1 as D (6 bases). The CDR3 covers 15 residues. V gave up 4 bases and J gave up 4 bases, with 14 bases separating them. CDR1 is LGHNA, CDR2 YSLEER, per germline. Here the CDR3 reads CASSRTGLSKNIQYF. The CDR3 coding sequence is TGCGCCAGCAGCCGCACAGGGCTCTCGAAAAACATTCAGTACTTC.

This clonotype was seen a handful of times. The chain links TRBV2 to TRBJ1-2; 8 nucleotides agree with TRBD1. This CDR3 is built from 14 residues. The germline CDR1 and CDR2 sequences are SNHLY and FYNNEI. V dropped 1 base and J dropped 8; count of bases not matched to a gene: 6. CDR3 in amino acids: CASSEDGQGAGYTF. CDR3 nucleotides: TGTGCCAGCAGTGAAGACGGACAGGGAGCAGGCTACACCTTC.

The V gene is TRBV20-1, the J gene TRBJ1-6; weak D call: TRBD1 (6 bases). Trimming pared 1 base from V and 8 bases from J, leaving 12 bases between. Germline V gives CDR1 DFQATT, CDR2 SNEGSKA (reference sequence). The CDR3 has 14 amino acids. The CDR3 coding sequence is TGCAGTGCTAGAGGTCAGGGGACCGATTCACCCCTCCACTTT. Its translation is CSARGQGTDSPLHF.

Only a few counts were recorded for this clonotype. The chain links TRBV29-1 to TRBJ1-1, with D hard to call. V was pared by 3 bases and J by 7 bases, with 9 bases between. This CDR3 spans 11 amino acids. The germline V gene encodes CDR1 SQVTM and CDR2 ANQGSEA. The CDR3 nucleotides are TGCAGCGTTGAGTTACGGAATGAAGCTTTCTTT. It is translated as CSVELRNEAFF.

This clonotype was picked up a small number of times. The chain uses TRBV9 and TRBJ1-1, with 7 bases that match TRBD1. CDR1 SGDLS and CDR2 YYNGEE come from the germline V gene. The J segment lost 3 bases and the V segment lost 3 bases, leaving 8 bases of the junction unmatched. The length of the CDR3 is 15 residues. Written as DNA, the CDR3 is TGTGCCAGCAGCGGAGTAACAGGGGTGGACACTGAAGCTTTCTTT. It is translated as CASSGVTGVDTEAFF.

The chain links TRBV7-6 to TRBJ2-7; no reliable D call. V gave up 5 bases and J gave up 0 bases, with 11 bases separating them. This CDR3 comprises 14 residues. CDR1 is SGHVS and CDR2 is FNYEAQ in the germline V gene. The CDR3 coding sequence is TGTGCCAGCAGCCCCGCCGACAACTCCTACGAGCAGTACTTC. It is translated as CASSPADNSYEQYF.

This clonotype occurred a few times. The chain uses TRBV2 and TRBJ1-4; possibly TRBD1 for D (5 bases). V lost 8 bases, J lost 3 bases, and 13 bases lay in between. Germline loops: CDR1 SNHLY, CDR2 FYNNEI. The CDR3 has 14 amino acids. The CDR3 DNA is TGTGCCAGCCTTCTGGGACGGTCTAATGAAAAACTGTTTTTT. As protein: CASLLGRSNEKLFF.

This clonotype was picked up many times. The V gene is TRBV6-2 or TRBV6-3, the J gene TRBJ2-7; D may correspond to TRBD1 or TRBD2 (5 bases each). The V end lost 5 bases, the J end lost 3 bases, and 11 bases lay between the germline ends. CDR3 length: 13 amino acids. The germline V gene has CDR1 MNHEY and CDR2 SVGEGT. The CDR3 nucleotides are TGTGCCAGCAGTAAGGGACGGAGCTACGAGCAGTACTTC. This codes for CASSKGRSYEQYF.

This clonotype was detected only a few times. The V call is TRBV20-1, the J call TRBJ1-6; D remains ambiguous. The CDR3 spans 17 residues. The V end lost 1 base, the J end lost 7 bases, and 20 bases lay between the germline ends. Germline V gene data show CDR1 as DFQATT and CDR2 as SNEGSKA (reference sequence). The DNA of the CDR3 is TGCAGTGCTAGAGTCGGCGCAGAGACGACTCCAAATTCACCCCTCCACTTT. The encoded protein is CSARVGAETTPNSPLHF.

CDR3 region: CASSFTVDTVKETQYF. DNA of the CDR3: TGCGCCAGCAGCTTTACAGTGGACACAGTCAAAGAGACCCAGTACTTC. The chain has TRBV5-1 and TRBJ2-5; weak D call: TRBD1 (5 bases). The CDR3 covers 16 residues. The V and J ends lost 2 bases and 3 bases respectively, with 17 bases between them. CDR1 SGHRS and CDR2 YFSETQ come from the germline V gene.

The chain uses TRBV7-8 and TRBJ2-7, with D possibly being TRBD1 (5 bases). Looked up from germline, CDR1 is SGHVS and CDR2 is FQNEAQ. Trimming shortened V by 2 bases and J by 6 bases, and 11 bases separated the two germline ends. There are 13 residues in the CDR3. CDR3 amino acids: CASSLSTAREQYF. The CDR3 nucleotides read TGTGCCAGCAGCTTATCGACAGCTCGCGAGCAGTACTTC.

CDR3 coding DNA: TGTGCCAGCAGTGCCACCCCGGGACAGAAAAACATTCAGTACTTC. Translated, it gives CASSATPGQKNIQYF. The chain employs TRBV27 and TRBJ2-4; 7 bases are shared with TRBD1. The germline V gene has CDR1 MNHEY and CDR2 SMNVEV (reference sequence). The J segment lost 4 bases and the V segment lost 5 bases, leaving 8 bases of the junction unmatched. CDR3 length: 15 amino acids.

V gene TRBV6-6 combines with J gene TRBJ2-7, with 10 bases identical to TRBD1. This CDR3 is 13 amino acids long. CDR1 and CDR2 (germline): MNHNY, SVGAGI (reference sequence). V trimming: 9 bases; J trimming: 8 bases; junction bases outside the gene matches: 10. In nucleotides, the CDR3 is TGTGCCAGTGCACGGGACAGGGGATCTAAGCAGTACTTC. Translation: CASARDRGSKQYF.

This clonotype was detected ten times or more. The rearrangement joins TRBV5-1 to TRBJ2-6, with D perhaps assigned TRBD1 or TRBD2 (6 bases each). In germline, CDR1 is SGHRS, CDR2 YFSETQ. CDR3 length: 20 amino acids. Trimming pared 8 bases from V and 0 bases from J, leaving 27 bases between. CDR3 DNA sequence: TGCGCCAGTTCTGACTTCCGGGACATAGGAGGGGGCTCTGGGGCCAACGTCCTGACTTTC. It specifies CASSDFRDIGGGSGANVLTF.

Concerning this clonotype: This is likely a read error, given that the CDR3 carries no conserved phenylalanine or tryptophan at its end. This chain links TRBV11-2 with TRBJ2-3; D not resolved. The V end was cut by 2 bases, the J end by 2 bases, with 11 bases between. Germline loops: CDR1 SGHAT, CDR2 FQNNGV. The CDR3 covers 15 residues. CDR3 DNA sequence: TGTGCCAGCAGCTTAAACGCATTGTACACAGATACGCAGTATATT. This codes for CASSLNALYTDTQYI.